Following are 22 T cell receptor beta chains from one sample sequenced in a study of OX40 agonist ivuxolimab in advanced cancers. This table comes from immunoSEQ multiplex PCR, and its TCRdb copy is limited to in-frame clones, with some not included. In the table there are about 40,000 clones, about 85% of which are singletons. The sequencing here drew on CD4+ or CD8+ T cells sorted from blood, taken in a trial of the OX40 agonist ivuxolimab. These receptors came from an adult with an advanced solid tumor such as melanoma, head and neck, liver or kidney cancer.

The genes are TRBV7-8 and TRBJ2-1, with TRBD1 as a possible D gene (6 bases). CDR1 is SGHVS, CDR2 FQNEAQ, per germline. The CDR3 is made up of 14 amino acids. V was trimmed by 4 bases and J by 7 bases, leaving 14 bases between them. As DNA, the CDR3 is TGTGCCAGCAGCTCGTCTGGGGGCGGGAATGAGCAGTTCTTC. It encodes CASSSSGGGNEQFF.

The chain employs TRBV6-5 and TRBJ2-1; D unresolved. The V end lost 2 bases, the J end lost 6 bases, and 5 bases lay between the germline ends. CDR1 MNHEY and CDR2 SVGAGI come from the germline V gene. The CDR3 is 12 residues long. CDR3 sequence: CASSYTSNEQFF. The DNA of the CDR3 is TGTGCCAGCAGTTACACCAGCAATGAGCAGTTCTTC.

The rearrangement links TRBV7-9 to TRBJ2-5; TRBD1 agrees at 9 bases. This CDR3 is built from 16 residues. The germline CDR1 and CDR2 sequences are SEHNR and FQNEAQ (reference sequence). V shed 4 bases and J 2 bases; nucleotides not matched to a gene: 8. DNA of the CDR3: TGTGCCAGCAGCTCTGGAACAGGGGGCATACAAGAGACCCAGTACTTC. Amino acid sequence: CASSSGTGGIQETQYF.

The V and J genes are TRBV30 and TRBJ2-7, with unresolved D. Per germline, CDR1 GTSNPN and CDR2 SVGIG (reference sequence). V was clipped by 3 bases and J by 5 bases, with 17 bases between them. The CDR3 has 14 amino acids. This chain's CDR3 is CAWSFSGSYNEQYF. CDR3 bases: TGTGCCTGGAGCTTCTCAGGAAGCTACAACGAGCAGTACTTC.

By share of the sample, this clone is medium-sized. V and J are TRBV11-2 and TRBJ2-7, with D tentatively TRBD2 (6 bases). The V and J ends lost 4 bases and 3 bases respectively, with 13 bases between them. CDR1 SGHAT and CDR2 FQNNGV come from the germline V gene. This CDR3 comprises 14 residues. The CDR3 protein is CASSWGGLSYEQYF. In DNA, the CDR3 is TGTGCCAGCAGCTGGGGAGGTTTAAGCTACGAGCAGTACTTC.

The chain has TRBV2 and TRBJ1-1; no reliable D call. V was cut by 7 bases and J by 1 base, with 7 bases left in between. The CDR3 is 12 amino acids. CDR1 is SNHLY and CDR2 is FYNNEI in the germline V gene. CDR3 coding DNA: TGTGCCAGCACTCCGGGGAACACTGAAGCTTTCTTT. Translation: CASTPGNTEAFF. Combining the CDR3 with reference TRBV2 and TRBJ1-1 gives the whole variable domain EPEVTQTPSHQVTQMGQEVILRCVPISNHLYFYWYRQILGQKVEFLVSFYNNEISEKSEIFDDQFSVERPDGSNFTLKIRSTKLEDSAMYFCASTPGNTEAFFGQGTRLTVV.

V gene TRBV27 combines with J gene TRBJ2-7; 10 bases agree with TRBD2. CDR1 and CDR2 (germline): MNHEY, SMNVEV (reference sequence). Trimming at V came to 0 bases and at J to 6 bases, leaving 5 bases not matched to a gene. The CDR3 is 15 amino acids. For the CDR3, the DNA is TGTGCCAGCAGTTTATCTAGCGGGGGGCCGGCCGAGCAGTACTTC. Translation gives CASSLSSGGPAEQYF.

The V gene is TRBV5-4, the J gene TRBJ2-7; TRBD2 is a possible D gene (6 bases). The CDR3 loop spans 17 amino acids. CDR1 SGHNT and CDR2 YYREEE come from the germline V gene (reference sequence). Trimming cost V 2 bases and J 2 bases, with 20 bases left between them. The CDR3 sequence is CASSFAGGGALAYEQYF. The CDR3 nucleotides are TGTGCCAGCAGCTTCGCCGGTGGAGGGGCGCTGGCCTACGAGCAGTACTTC.

This chain connects TRBV7-9 to TRBJ1-1, with TRBD1 as a possible D gene (5 bases). The CDR3 totals 12 residues. Germline values: CDR1 SEHNR, CDR2 FQNEAQ (reference sequence). Trimming left V 11 bases short and J 7 bases short, with 17 bases between. The CDR3 DNA sequence: TGTGCCCATAGTCTGGGGGGGGATGAAGCTTTCTTT. The encoded protein is CAHSLGGDEAFF.

The rearrangement links TRBV29-1 to TRBJ2-7; D is possibly TRBD1 (5 bases). V gave up 0 bases and J gave up 2 bases, with 8 bases separating them. Germline CDR1 SQVTM, CDR2 ANQGSEA. This CDR3 is built from 13 residues. The CDR3 coding sequence is TGCAGCGTTGAAGACAGGGTAACCTACGAGCAGTACTTC. It specifies CSVEDRVTYEQYF.

This chain links TRBV6-5 with TRBJ2-5; 10 bases agree with TRBD1. The germline CDR1 and CDR2 sequences are MNHEY and SVGAGI. The CDR3 is made up of 14 amino acids. The trim removed 7 bases at V and 2 bases at J, leaving 4 bases unmatched. In nucleotides, the CDR3 is TGTGCCAGCAAAGGGACAGGGGTACAAGAGACCCAGTACTTC. Translating it yields CASKGTGVQETQYF.

The chain couples TRBV9 to TRBJ2-7, with 8 bases fitting TRBD1. CDR3 length equals 14 residues. Germline CDR1 and CDR2: SGDLS and YYNGEE. V was clipped by 6 bases and J by 5 bases; unmatched bases: 10. The CDR3 is CASTSGGSSDEQYF. In DNA form, the CDR3 reads TGTGCCAGCACCTCAGGGGGCAGTTCCGACGAGCAGTACTTC.

The V gene is TRBV11-2, the J gene TRBJ2-6, with D perhaps TRBD1 (5 bases). Germline assignment: CDR1 SGHAT and CDR2 FQNNGV. V dropped 2 bases and J dropped 0 bases, with 11 bases sitting between them. This CDR3 has 17 amino acids. The CDR3 DNA is TGTGCCAGCAGCTTACAGGGTGCCAGCTCTGGGGCCAACGTCCTGACTTTC. Its protein is CASSLQGASSGANVLTF.

V gene TRBV27 combines with J gene TRBJ2-1; 8 bases are a match to TRBD2. CDR3 size: 13 residues. V dropped 0 bases and J dropped 13; count of bases not matched to a gene: 5. CDR1 and CDR2 from the germline V gene are MNHEY and SMNVEV (reference sequence). The CDR3 reads CASSLSRTSRQFF. The CDR3 region has the DNA TGTGCCAGCAGTTTATCCCGGACTAGCCGTCAGTTCTTC.

The V and J genes are TRBV19 and TRBJ2-7; TRBD1 might be the D (5 bases). The CDR3 has 13 residues. V was pared by 7 bases and J by 3 bases, with 13 bases between. The germline gives CDR1 LNHDA, CDR2 SQIVND (reference sequence). The CDR3 sequence: CASTVGQGYEQYF. CDR3 DNA sequence: TGTGCCAGTACCGTTGGGCAGGGCTACGAGCAGTACTTC.

V and J are TRBV7-9 and TRBJ2-2, with D uncertain. The CDR3 has 14 residues. V was trimmed by 0 bases and J by 3 bases, leaving 5 bases between them. Per germline, CDR1 SEHNR and CDR2 FQNEAQ (reference sequence). DNA of the CDR3: TGTGCCAGCAGCTTAGCGTTGGACACCGGGGAGCTGTTTTTT. It codes for CASSLALDTGELFF.

The CDR3 here is CASSPMRGGILMNTEAFF. CDR3 in DNA: TGTGCCAGCAGCCCGATGAGGGGGGGTATCCTCATGAACACTGAAGCTTTCTTT. The rearrangement links TRBV5-4 to TRBJ1-1; a possible D gene is TRBD1 (6 bases). Trimming took 4 bases from V and 0 from J, leaving 22 bases between them. Germline CDR1 is SGHNT and CDR2 is YYREEE (reference sequence). This CDR3 has 18 residues.

V and J are TRBV4-3 and TRBJ1-6; 8 bases map to TRBD1. J was trimmed by 3 bases and V by 6 bases; bases with no gene match: 10. CDR3 length: 17 amino acids. CDR1 is LGHNA and CDR2 is YSLEER in the germline V gene. The CDR3 loop reads CASSRNPGQVYNSPLHF. As DNA, the CDR3 is TGCGCCAGCAGTCGGAATCCGGGACAGGTCTATAATTCACCCCTCCACTTT.

CDR3 in amino acids: CASGRETQYF. CDR3 in DNA: TGTGCCAGCGGGCGGGAGACCCAGTACTTC. The rearrangement links TRBV6-5 to TRBJ2-5; D gene ambiguous. Germline CDR1 is MNHEY and CDR2 is SVGAGI. Trimming took 8 bases from V and 5 from J, leaving 6 bases between them. This CDR3 comprises 10 residues.

This chain joins TRBV11-3 and TRBJ2-6, with 10 bases that match TRBD2. The CDR3 covers 17 residues. Trimming took 8 bases from V and 2 from J; bases not matched to a gene: 9. The germline V gene has CDR1 SGHNT and CDR2 YENEEA. CDR3 in amino acids: CASQRGGSSTGANVLTF. CDR3 sequence (DNA): TGTGCCAGCCAGCGGGGGGGCAGTAGTACTGGGGCCAACGTCCTGACTTTC.

The chain joins TRBV7-9 to TRBJ1-1, with D possibly matching TRBD1 (5 bases). The CDR3 contains 12 residues. V was cut by 8 bases and J by 3 bases, with 10 bases left in between. Germline V gives CDR1 SEHNR, CDR2 FQNEAQ (reference sequence). CDR3 sequence reads: CASSQGYTEAFF. In nucleotides, the CDR3 is TGTGCCAGCTCTCAGGGATACACTGAAGCTTTCTTT.

The chain employs TRBV15 and TRBJ1-1; 7 bases map to TRBD1. After removal of 6 bases from V and 4 bases from J, the junction contained 8 bases not matched to a gene. Germline V gene lookup returns CDR1 LNHNV and CDR2 YYDKDF (reference sequence). CDR3 length equals 14 residues. CDR3 sequence (DNA): TGTGCCACCAGAGCCGACAGGGAGGGCACTGAAGCTTTCTTT. Encoded protein: CATRADREGTEAFF.